Reported below is one TCR beta chain. What it binds is unknown. Sequencing was performed with immunoSEQ multiplex PCR; in TCRdb, only in-frame clones are kept and a portion is missing. The sample lists 50,000 to 65,000 clones, about 87% occurring once. The time point: week 23, last vaccination. Vaccine doses each comprised 300 ug of mutant IDH1 20-mer peptide, with topical imiquimod. The data belong to a study of a mutant IDH1 vaccine in newly diagnosed glioma. Whole-study context: Vaccination followed radiotherapy alone by 4-6 weeks, or accompanied temozolomide cycles. Patients arrived already treated with radiotherapy, temozolomide, or both, most having had both.

With 7 bases removed from V and 2 bases from J, the gap between germline ends came to 7 bases. The V gene's germline CDR1 is MNHNS and CDR2 SASEGT. This CDR3 contains 12 residues. Study-wide results and limits: With respect to changes in top peripheral T cell clonotypes, pseudoprogression seemed unrelated.

This rearrangement joins TRBV6-1 to TRBJ2-3; the D is unclear. This sequence was found in a man between 40 and 49 years old with glioma. The starting material was PBMCs, obtained from a glioma patient whose treatment included an IDH1 peptide vaccine. The CDR3 spells CASTFITDTQYF. The CDR3, as DNA: TGTGCCAGCACTTTCATCACAGATACGCAGTATTTT.